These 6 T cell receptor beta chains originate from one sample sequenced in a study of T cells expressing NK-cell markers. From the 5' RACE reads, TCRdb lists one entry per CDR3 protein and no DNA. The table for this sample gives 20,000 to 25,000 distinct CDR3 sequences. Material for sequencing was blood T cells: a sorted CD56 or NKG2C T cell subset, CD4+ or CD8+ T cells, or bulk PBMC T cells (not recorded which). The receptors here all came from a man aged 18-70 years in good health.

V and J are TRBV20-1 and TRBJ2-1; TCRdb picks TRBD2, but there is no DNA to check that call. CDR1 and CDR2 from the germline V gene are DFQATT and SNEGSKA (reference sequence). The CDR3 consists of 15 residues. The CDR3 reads CSAKGLAGDSLEQFF.

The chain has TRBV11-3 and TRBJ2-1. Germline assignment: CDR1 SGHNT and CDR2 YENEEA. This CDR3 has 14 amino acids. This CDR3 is CASSLEADYNEQFF.

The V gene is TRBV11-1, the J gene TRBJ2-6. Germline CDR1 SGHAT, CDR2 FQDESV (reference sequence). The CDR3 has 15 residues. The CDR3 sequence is CASSGLSSGANVLTF.

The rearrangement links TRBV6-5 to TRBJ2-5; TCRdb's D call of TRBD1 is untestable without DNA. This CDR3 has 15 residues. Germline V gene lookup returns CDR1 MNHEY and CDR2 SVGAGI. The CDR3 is CATGFRTGGLETQYF.

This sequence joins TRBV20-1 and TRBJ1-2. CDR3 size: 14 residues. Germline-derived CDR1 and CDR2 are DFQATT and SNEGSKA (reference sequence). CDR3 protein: CSAIARDPKYGYTF.

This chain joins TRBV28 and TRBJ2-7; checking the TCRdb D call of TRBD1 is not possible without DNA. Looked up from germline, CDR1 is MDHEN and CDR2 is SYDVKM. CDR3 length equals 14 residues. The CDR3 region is CASSLGAGAIEQYF.